The rows below give T cell receptor beta chains drawn from one sample of a study of metastatic and nonmetastatic thyroid tumors. Via MiXCR, TCRdb re-called the PCR reads. There are 40,000 or so clones in the sample; 20% to 30% occur only once, and roughly a tenth lies in the top ten. Material for sequencing was blood. These TCRs come from a female donor with papillary thyroid cancer or a benign thyroid nodule (not recorded which). Some clones in this sample may be carry-over from other donors' samples. Both conserved end residues are trimmed from each CDR3.

cdr3_aa	v_call	j_call
ATTRRGTDSPLH	TRBV5-6	TRBJ1-6
ASSRVVVADTQY	TRBV19	TRBJ2-3
SARDRASGGTFEKTQY	TRBV20-1	TRBJ2-5
ASTPPGLKTEAF	TRBV28	TRBJ1-1
ASSEEFGMVQT	TRBV6-1	TRBJ1-2
ASSEEVTGKGLNTIY	TRBV6-1	TRBJ1-3
ASSLSQGRETQY	TRBV2	TRBJ2-5
ASSPQAGRSSYEQY	TRBV11-2	TRBJ2-7
SAAGGGADEQF	TRBV20-1	TRBJ2-1
PRRLDEQY	TRBV30	TRBJ2-7
ASTRTGIEQF	TRBV6-2/TRBV6-3	TRBJ2-1
ASSSAPWVLVITYEQY	TRBV7-6	TRBJ2-7
ASSFGVPGELF	TRBV28	TRBJ2-2
SAPNYNEQF	TRBV20-1	TRBJ2-1
ASRLAGHGLYSNQPQH	TRBV28	TRBJ1-5
ASSPLDPGYEQY	TRBV28	TRBJ2-7
ASSAGRGGQF	TRBV11-3	TRBJ2-1
ASSLPPGQGWVYT	TRBV28	TRBJ1-2
SVGQALSYGYT	TRBV29-1	TRBJ1-2
ASSPTSGGSYNEQF	TRBV18	TRBJ2-1
ASSLTGGWGQPQH	TRBV5-1	TRBJ1-5
ASSHGGALSYEQY	TRBV6-1	TRBJ2-7
ASSMGQRQETQY	TRBV5-1	TRBJ2-5
ASSQSTVQY	TRBV12-3/TRBV12-4	TRBJ2-3
ASTTAGLSRRNEQF	TRBV27	TRBJ2-1
SVEIGGRYEQY	TRBV29-1	TRBJ2-7
ASSQGLLTYRGTDTQY	TRBV3-1	TRBJ2-3
ASSMPSYEQY	TRBV19	TRBJ2-7
ASTFRDLGEQY	TRBV2	TRBJ2-7
ASRAGGRDTQY	TRBV6-1	TRBJ2-3
ASSSIQGSEQY	TRBV6-1	TRBJ2-7
ASSLECGITLEQF	TRBV11-2	TRBJ2-1
ASSQDWSQGYNEQF	TRBV4-3	TRBJ2-1
ATSGFRQGAKGELF	TRBV24-1	TRBJ2-2
AASRERDRGGRNQPQH	TRBV15	TRBJ1-5
ASSLGDREFYEQF	TRBV5-4	TRBJ2-1
ASSSIAGVADTQY	TRBV28	TRBJ2-3
ASSEEGTGGNTIY	TRBV6-1	TRBJ1-3
AWGRDREHEQY	TRBV30	TRBJ2-7
ASSLGGSDEAF	TRBV11-1	TRBJ1-1
ASSLASQSLYEQY	TRBV5-5	TRBJ2-7
ASSWGGLGGYNEQF	TRBV7-2	TRBJ2-1
SARSPGVDTQY	TRBV20-1	TRBJ2-3
ASSEVNSPNYGYT	TRBV2	TRBJ1-2
ASSLGTGNTGELF	TRBV5-1	TRBJ2-2
SAPPGLADTQY	TRBV20-1	TRBJ2-3
ASSFDQGGKRAF	TRBV28	TRBJ1-1